The 9 T cell receptor beta chains given below trace back to one sample, sequenced in a study of T-cell reconstitution after alpha-beta-depleted transplantation in children. Molecular barcoding with unique molecular identifiers was used for the TCRbeta library. TCRdb redid the calling of the PCR reads with MiXCR, one entry per CDR3 protein. This table holds 250,000 to 300,000 distinct CDR3 sequences, roughly 9.1% found once. This specimen consisted of PBMCs, obtained before TCRalphabeta/CD19-depleted stem cell transplant. The receptor set was obtained from a boy in the first two years of life with acute myeloid leukemia, due to receive a stem cell transplant.

This clonotype has ten or more counts. The chain joins TRBV7-3 to TRBJ2-3, with 9 bases identical to TRBD2. V lost 0 bases, J lost 5 bases, and 0 bases stayed unmatched. Germline CDR1 and CDR2: SGHTA and FQGTGA. This CDR3 contains 14 residues. In nucleotides, the CDR3 is TGTGCCAGCAGCTTAACAGCGGGAGGAGATACGCAGTATTTT. This gives the protein CASSLTAGGDTQYF.

V gene TRBV6-5 combines with J gene TRBJ1-3; D possibly corresponds to TRBD1 (5 bases). Germline V gene sequence: CDR1 MNHEY, CDR2 SVGAGI. V gave up 4 bases and J gave up 4 bases, with 14 bases separating them. The CDR3 extends over 15 amino acids. CDR3 loop: CASSSPGGEGNTIYF. The CDR3 DNA reads TGTGCCAGCAGTTCCCCGGGGGGGGAGGGAAACACCATATATTTT.

In nucleotides, the CDR3 is TGTGCCAGCAGTTTCGGAGTTTCCAGGACGACGGGACAAGAGCTGTTTTTT. Translated: CASSFGVSRTTGQELFF. This chain uses TRBV6-5 with TRBJ2-2, with a weak D call TRBD1 (6 bases). CDR3 size: 17 residues. Germline CDR1 and CDR2: MNHEY and SVGAGI. V lost 4 bases to trimming and J lost 11 bases, with 26 bases between them.

In its sample, this clonotype was seen many times. The CDR3 bases are TGTGCCAGCAGTTTGTCGGGACCGTGGCAAGACAGGGATGGCTACACCTTC. Its protein product is CASSLSGPWQDRDGYTF. This chain connects TRBV27 to TRBJ1-2; TRBD1 aligns across 7 bases. Trimming cost V 3 bases and J 6 bases; bases outside gene matches: 16. CDR1 and CDR2 (germline): MNHEY, SMNVEV (reference sequence). The CDR3 runs 17 residues.

This clonotype was seen repeatedly, ten times or more. The chain couples TRBV24-1 to TRBJ2-1; 12 bases line up with TRBD2. CDR1 KGHDR and CDR2 SFDVKD come from the germline V gene. With 4 bases clipped from V and 9 bases from J, the junction kept 9 bases outside the gene matches. The CDR3 totals 16 residues. The CDR3 DNA reads as TGTGCCACCAGTGAGCCCCCTAGCGGGAGGGCCGCTGAGCAGTTCTTC. Protein: CATSEPPSGRAAEQFF.

This clonotype was recorded many times. The J gene is TRBJ2-1, the V gene TRBV2, with D unresolved. V was pared by 1 base and J by 0 bases, with 7 bases between. From germline, CDR1 is SNHLY and CDR2 FYNNEI. The CDR3 has 15 residues. The CDR3 loop reads CASSEDSSSYNEQFF. In DNA form, the CDR3 reads TGTGCCAGCAGTGAAGATTCCAGCTCCTACAATGAGCAGTTCTTC.

Many counts were recorded for this clonotype. The rearrangement uses TRBV5-1 and TRBJ2-3; D is unclear. Germline V gene sequence: CDR1 SGHRS, CDR2 YFSETQ. Trimming left V 0 bases short and J 6 bases short, with 14 bases between. The CDR3 consists of 15 residues. The CDR3 loop reads CASSLADDMWDTQYF. The CDR3 DNA is TGCGCCAGCAGCTTGGCCGACGATATGTGGGATACGCAGTATTTT.

In its sample, this clonotype was seen many times. This chain joins TRBV25-1 and TRBJ1-2; D not resolved. Trimming left V 4 bases short and J 5 bases short, with 17 bases between. This CDR3 has 15 residues. The germline gives CDR1 MGHDK, CDR2 SYGVNS. CDR3: CASSAQTFMGYGYTF. The CDR3 DNA reads TGTGCCAGCAGTGCTCAGACATTCATGGGGTATGGCTACACCTTC.

This clonotype was picked up many times. The J gene is TRBJ2-3, the V gene TRBV5-1; TRBD2 matches 10 bases. Germline values: CDR1 SGHRS, CDR2 YFSETQ. The CDR3 contains 16 residues. V was clipped by 3 bases and J by 1 base; unmatched bases: 5. The CDR3 region has the DNA TGCGCCAGCAGCTCGGCCGGGACTAGCGGCACAGATACGCAGTATTTT. Encoded protein: CASSSAGTSGTDTQYF.